This T cell receptor beta chain was retrieved from a study of blood T cell repertoires in COVID-19. Overall study: Researchers got acute and convalescent COVID-19 samples from the United States, Italy and Spain. Nucleic acid was either cDNA or gDNA, and it came from T cells, B-cell-depleted T cells, or PBMCs.

Authors' processing steps: Quantification of nucleated cells was approximated via reference gene primer amplification. Clones were read by immunoSEQ multiplex PCR, and TCRdb kept only the in-frame ones, dropping some. That table supplies the V and J calls and clone size; D and trimming were determined from the DNA. Among about 63,000 clones listed, 79% were seen once. Sequencing was done on a sample of peripheral blood. The clonotype was recovered from a human donor in a cohort sampled during active COVID-19.

This CDR3 is CASSSRTGVSYTF. The CDR3 nucleotides are TGTGCCAGCAGTTCTCGGACAGGGGTGAGCTACACCTTC. The chain recombines TRBV27 with TRBJ1-2; 9 positions agree with TRBD1. Per germline, CDR1 MNHEY and CDR2 SMNVEV (reference sequence). The CDR3 extends over 13 amino acids. V lost 4 bases, J lost 9 bases, and 6 bases stayed unmatched.